The source of this T cell receptor (beta chain) is a study of post-analysis software for immune sequencing data. Study context: Recorded disease courses covered relapsing-remitting, secondary progressive and progressive-relapsing multiple sclerosis. Some patients had no subtype annotation.

From germline, CDR1 is KGHSH and CDR2 LQKENI. V dropped 8 bases and J dropped 11 bases, with 18 bases sitting between them. This CDR3 is 12 amino acids long. On this clonotype itself: No antigen is known for it.

Unique molecular identifiers had been added to the TCR beta cDNA libraries. TCRdb itself ran the PCR reads through MiXCR, one entry per CDR3 protein. The table includes approximately 630,000 distinct CDR3 sequences, over 45% detected once. General study results and limits: Normalized Chao1 diversity was significantly lower in multiple sclerosis patients than in controls. Samples from a shared batch, those prepared together, strongly co-clustered by F measure. Comparison of patients with controls showed 4 to 6 TRBV segments more frequent in patients, TRBV5-6, TRBV5-1 and TRBV20-1 among them.

The chain joins TRBV18 to TRBJ2-5; D is unresolved. The receptor's source is a girl aged 2-10 years with multiple sclerosis. The source material was blood. The CDR3 spells CASATPNNEQYF. CDR3 in DNA: TGTGCCAGCGCGACCCCAAACAATGAGCAGTACTTC. The variable domain in full, with the rest retrieved from reference TRBV18 and TRBJ2-5, is NAGVMQNPRHLVRRRGQEARLRCSPMKGHSHVYWYRQLPEEGLKFMVYLQKENIIDESGMPKERFSAEFPKEGPSILRIQQVVRGDSAAYFCASATPNNEQYFGPGTRLLVL.